One sample yielded the 11 T cell receptor beta chains listed below, sequenced in a study of shared clonotypes between healthy human individuals. Using immunoSEQ multiplex PCR, the repertoire was profiled, and TCRdb retains in-frame clones only, with some absent. The sample includes roughly 520,000 clones, around 96% of them seen just once. Input material: naive CD4+ T cells sorted from blood. Subset indicated: CD45RA+ positively selected. The receptors shown here come from a woman between 25 and 40 years old in good health.

This clone was seen only once. CDR3 bases: TGTGCCAGCAGCTTAAACCGGGCCTACCCTGGGGATGAGCAGTTCTTC. Its protein is CASSLNRAYPGDEQFF. V is TRBV7-9 and J is TRBJ2-1; D unresolved. CDR1 is SEHNR, CDR2 FQNEAQ, per germline (reference sequence). Trimming left V 2 bases short and J 8 bases short, with 19 bases between. The CDR3 is 16 amino acids.

The chain employs TRBV7-9 and TRBJ1-1, with 8 nucleotides matching TRBD1. The CDR3 consists of 15 residues. V lost 5 bases and J lost 4; bases outside the gene matches: 9. Germline CDR1 is SEHNR and CDR2 is FQNEAQ (reference sequence). CDR3 in amino acids: CASSPETGAGTEAFF. In DNA, the CDR3 is TGTGCCAGCAGCCCAGAGACAGGGGCCGGCACTGAAGCTTTCTTT. The whole variable domain, remainder taken from reference TRBV7-9 and TRBJ1-1, is DTGVSQNPRHKITKRGQNVTFRCDPISEHNRLYWYRQTLGQGPEFLTYFQNEAQLEKSRLLSDRFSAERPKGSFSTLEIQRTEQGDSAMYLCASSPETGAGTEAFFGQGTRLTVV.

The V and J genes are TRBV19 and TRBJ1-1; D perhaps matches TRBD1 (6 bases). V dropped 9 bases and J dropped 8 bases, with 10 bases sitting between them. Germline CDR1 and CDR2: LNHDA and SQIVND (reference sequence). The CDR3 has 10 residues. This CDR3 is CASYREEAFF. The CDR3 region has the DNA TGTGCCAGCTACAGGGAGGAAGCTTTCTTT.

The chain links TRBV27 to TRBJ2-7, with 9 bases matching TRBD2. Unmatched junction bases numbered 7, after V lost 1 base and J lost 6 bases. Germline CDR1 is MNHEY and CDR2 is SMNVEV (reference sequence). This CDR3 has 15 amino acids. CDR3: CASSLLASGDLEQYF. In nucleotides, the CDR3 is TGTGCCAGCAGTTTATTAGCTAGCGGGGACCTCGAGCAGTACTTC.

This chain joins TRBV4-1 and TRBJ1-2; no clear D. The V gene's germline CDR1 is MGHRA and CDR2 YSYEKL. V was clipped by 2 bases and J by 3 bases, with 16 bases between them. This CDR3 is 16 amino acids long. In nucleotides, the CDR3 is TGCGCCAGCAGCCAACCCATTGCCGGCAAGGACTATGGCTACACCTTC. Translating it yields CASSQPIAGKDYGYTF.

The genes are TRBV4-1 and TRBJ2-1; D gene ambiguous. The CDR3 has 15 amino acids. Germline CDR1 MGHRA, CDR2 YSYEKL. V lost 0 bases and J lost 7, with 13 bases in between. The CDR3 reads CASSQDRARSNEQFF. DNA for the CDR3: TGCGCCAGCAGCCAAGATCGGGCTAGGTCAAATGAGCAGTTCTTC.

The chain recombines TRBV2 with TRBJ2-1; 10 bases map to TRBD2. Per germline, CDR1 SNHLY and CDR2 FYNNEI. The V gene end was trimmed by 4 bases and the J gene end by 8 bases; junction bases not matched to a gene: 11. This CDR3 region has 16 residues. The CDR3 DNA sequence: TGTGCCAGCAGTGGGGCTAGCGGGAGATTCAGAGATGAGCAGTTCTTC. Translating it yields CASSGASGRFRDEQFF.

The V call is TRBV7-9, the J call TRBJ1-4; 9 bases agree with TRBD1. This CDR3 is built from 14 residues. The ends lost 4 bases at V and 5 bases at J; junction bases unmatched: 2. Germline assignment: CDR1 SEHNR and CDR2 FQNEAQ (reference sequence). In DNA form, the CDR3 reads TGTGCCAGCAGCTGGACAGGGGACAATGAAAAACTGTTTTTT. Translating it yields CASSWTGDNEKLFF.

This clone appeared once. The chain uses TRBV5-1 and TRBJ2-3; 9 bases are shared with TRBD2. The CDR3 covers 18 residues. J lost 4 bases, V lost 0 bases, and 12 bases had no gene match. Germline loops: CDR1 SGHRS, CDR2 YFSETQ. CDR3 sequence (DNA): TGCGCCAGCAGCTTGGCCATGAGTAGCGGGAGAATCGCAGATACGCAGTATTTT. It codes for CASSLAMSSGRIADTQYF. The full variable domain, its missing parts supplied by reference TRBV5-1 and TRBJ2-3, is KAGVTQTPRYLIKTRGQQVTLSCSPISGHRSVSWYQQTPGQGLQFLFEYFSETQRNKGNFPGRFSGRQFSNSRSEMNVSTLELGDSALYLCASSLAMSSGRIADTQYFGPGTRLTVL.

The rearrangement joins TRBV19 to TRBJ1-2, with D perhaps matching TRBD1 (5 bases). Per the germline V gene, CDR1 is LNHDA and CDR2 is SQIVND (reference sequence). V was shortened by 6 bases and J by 8 bases, with 16 bases between the two germline ends. The CDR3 runs 13 residues. The CDR3 loop is CASRFTGSGGYTF. Written as DNA, the CDR3 is TGTGCCAGTAGATTCACAGGATCAGGGGGCTACACCTTC.

The chain carries TRBV29-1 and TRBJ1-2; TRBD1 is a possible D gene (6 bases). The CDR3 sequence is 15 residues long. V lost 2 bases and J lost 4, with 17 bases in between. Germline CDR1 SQVTM, CDR2 ANQGSEA. DNA for the CDR3: TGCAGCGTTGAAAGGCAAGGGGGAGATGGCTATGGCTACACCTTC. This gives the protein CSVERQGGDGYGYTF.